This TCR beta chain originates from a study of beta chain features in type 1 diabetes. The study's findings and limits: All four CD4+ subsets of Type 1 diabetes patients contained TCRB CDR3s that were moderately but significantly shorter.

In its sample, this clone was seen a few times. No antigen is known for it. Investigators reverse transcribed all isolated RNA, so they sequenced expressed TCRB transcripts. This table comes from immunoSEQ multiplex PCR, and its TCRdb copy is limited to in-frame clones, with some not included. The table lists about 700,000 clones, around an eighth of them singletons, with approximately 0.021% in the top ten. Once sorted, every population was more than 95% pure. This receptor was obtained from a man between 18 and 35 years old with type 1 diabetes. The source material was naive CD4+ T cells from blood.

The CDR3 nucleotides read TGCAGCGTCTGGACAGGGGGCCCCTACGAGCAGTACTTC. Protein sequence: CSVWTGGPYEQYF. J is TRBJ2-7 and V is TRBV29-1; 11 nucleotides match TRBD1. Germline V CDR1 and CDR2: SQVTM, ANQGSEA. With 6 bases clipped from V and 2 bases from J, the junction kept 3 bases outside the gene matches. This CDR3 region has 13 residues.